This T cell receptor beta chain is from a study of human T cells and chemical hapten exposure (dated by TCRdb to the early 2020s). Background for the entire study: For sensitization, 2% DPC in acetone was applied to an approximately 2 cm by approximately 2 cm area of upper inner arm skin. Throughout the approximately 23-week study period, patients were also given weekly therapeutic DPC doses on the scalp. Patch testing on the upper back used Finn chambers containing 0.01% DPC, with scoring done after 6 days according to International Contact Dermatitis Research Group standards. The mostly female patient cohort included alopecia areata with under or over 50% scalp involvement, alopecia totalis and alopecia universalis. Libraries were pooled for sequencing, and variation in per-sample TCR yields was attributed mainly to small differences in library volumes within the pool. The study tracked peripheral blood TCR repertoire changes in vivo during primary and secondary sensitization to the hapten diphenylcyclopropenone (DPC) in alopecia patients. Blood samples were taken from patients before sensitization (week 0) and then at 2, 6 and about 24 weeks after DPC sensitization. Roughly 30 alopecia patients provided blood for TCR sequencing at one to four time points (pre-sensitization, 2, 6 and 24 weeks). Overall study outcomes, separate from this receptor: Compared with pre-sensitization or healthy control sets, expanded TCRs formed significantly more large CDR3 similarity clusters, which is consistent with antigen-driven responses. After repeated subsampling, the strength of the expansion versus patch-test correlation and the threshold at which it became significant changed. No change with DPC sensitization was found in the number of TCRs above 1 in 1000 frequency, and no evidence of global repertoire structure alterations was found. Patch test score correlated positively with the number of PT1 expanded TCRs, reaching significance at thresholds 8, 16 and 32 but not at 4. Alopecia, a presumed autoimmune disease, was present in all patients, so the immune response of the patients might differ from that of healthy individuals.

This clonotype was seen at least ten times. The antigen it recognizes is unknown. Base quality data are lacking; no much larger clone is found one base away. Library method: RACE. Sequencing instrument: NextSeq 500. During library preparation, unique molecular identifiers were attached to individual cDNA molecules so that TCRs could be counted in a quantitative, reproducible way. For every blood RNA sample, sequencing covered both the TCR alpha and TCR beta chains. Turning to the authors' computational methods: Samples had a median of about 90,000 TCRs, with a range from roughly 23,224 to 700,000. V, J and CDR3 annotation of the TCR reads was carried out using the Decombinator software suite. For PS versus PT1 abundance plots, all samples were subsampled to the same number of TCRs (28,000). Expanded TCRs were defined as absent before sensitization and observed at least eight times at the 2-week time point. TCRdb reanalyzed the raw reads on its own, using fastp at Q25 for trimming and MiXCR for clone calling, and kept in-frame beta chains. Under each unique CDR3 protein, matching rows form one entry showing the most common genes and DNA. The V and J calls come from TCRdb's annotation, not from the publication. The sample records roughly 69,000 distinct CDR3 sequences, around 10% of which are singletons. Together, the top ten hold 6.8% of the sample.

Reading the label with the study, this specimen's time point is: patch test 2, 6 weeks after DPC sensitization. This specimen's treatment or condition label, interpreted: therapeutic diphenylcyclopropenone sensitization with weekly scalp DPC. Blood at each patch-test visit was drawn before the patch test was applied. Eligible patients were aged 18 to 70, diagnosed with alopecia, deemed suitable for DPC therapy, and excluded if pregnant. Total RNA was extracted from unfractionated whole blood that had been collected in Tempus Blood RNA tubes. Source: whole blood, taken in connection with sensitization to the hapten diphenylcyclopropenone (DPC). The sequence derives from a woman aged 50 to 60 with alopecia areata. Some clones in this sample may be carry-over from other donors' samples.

This receptor carries the CDR3 CSVVEGEKLFF. The sequence in DNA is TGCAGCGTTGTGGAGGGTGAAAAACTGTTTTTT. The V and J segments used are TRBV29-1 and TRBJ1-4; no confident D gene assignment can be made. V is pared back by 4 bases and J by 7 bases, with 7 bases lying between the germline termini. Reading the germline V gene gives CDR1 SQVTM and CDR2 ANQGSEA. Inclusive of the bounding cysteine and phenylalanine, the CDR3 is 11 residues long. Only the CDR3 region is kept as DNA, spanning 33 bases read in frame from base 1.